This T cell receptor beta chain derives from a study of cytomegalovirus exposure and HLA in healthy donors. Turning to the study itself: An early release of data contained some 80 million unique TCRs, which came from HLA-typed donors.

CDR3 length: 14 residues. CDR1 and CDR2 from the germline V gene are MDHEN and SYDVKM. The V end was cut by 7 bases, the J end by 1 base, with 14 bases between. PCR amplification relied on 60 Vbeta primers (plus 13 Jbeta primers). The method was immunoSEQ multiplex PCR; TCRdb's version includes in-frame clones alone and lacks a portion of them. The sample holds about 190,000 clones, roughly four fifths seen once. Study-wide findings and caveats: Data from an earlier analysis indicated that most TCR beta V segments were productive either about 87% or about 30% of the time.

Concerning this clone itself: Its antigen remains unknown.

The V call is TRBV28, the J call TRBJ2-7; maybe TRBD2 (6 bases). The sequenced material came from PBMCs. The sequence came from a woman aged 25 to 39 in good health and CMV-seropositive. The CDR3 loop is CASTEGTLSYEQYF. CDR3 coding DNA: TGTGCCAGCACCGAGGGGACTCTATCCTACGAGCAGTACTTC.